These 23 T cell receptor beta chains share one sample of origin, sequenced in a study of T cells in pancreatic ductal adenocarcinoma. The table came from immunoSEQ multiplex PCR; TCRdb's copy has only in-frame clones and leaves some out. The sample includes 97,000 or so clones, about 96% of them seen just once. The selected patients with pancreatic ductal adenocarcinoma had surgery but no neoadjuvant therapy. Source material: PBMCs. The receptor source for this set is a human donor with pancreatic ductal adenocarcinoma.

The chain employs TRBV5-8 and TRBJ1-5, with a possible D match to TRBD1 (5 bases). Trimming left V 2 bases short and J 4 bases short, with 10 bases between. Germline assignment: CDR1 SGHTS and CDR2 YDEGEE. This CDR3 region has 14 residues. CDR3: CASSLEQVNQPQHF. The DNA of the CDR3 is TGTGCCAGCAGCTTAGAACAGGTTAATCAGCCCCAGCATTTT.

Only one count was recorded for this clone. This chain connects TRBV11-3 to TRBJ2-5; 9 bases are shared with TRBD1. The CDR3 runs to 14 residues. V shed 5 bases and J 4 bases; nucleotides not matched to a gene: 5. The V gene's germline CDR1 is SGHNT and CDR2 YENEEA. CDR3 region: CASSRTGAGETQYF. The CDR3 region has the DNA TGTGCCAGCAGCCGGACAGGGGCGGGAGAGACCCAGTACTTC.

The chain recombines TRBV27 with TRBJ2-7, with D possibly being TRBD1 (6 bases). From germline, CDR1 is MNHEY and CDR2 SMNVEV (reference sequence). The CDR3 consists of 13 residues. V lost 8 bases and J 3 bases, leaving 14 bases between the germline ends. Here the CDR3 DNA reads TGTGCCAGCTGGAGGCAGGGGAGCTACGAGCAGTACTTC. Protein sequence: CASWRQGSYEQYF.

V and J are TRBV13 and TRBJ1-2, with 9 bases that match TRBD1. The junction had 4 bases not matched to a gene; V was cut back by 1 base and J by 1 base. CDR3 length: 16 amino acids. Per the germline V gene, CDR1 is PRHDT and CDR2 is FYEKMQ (reference sequence). This CDR3 is CASSLEGTGYNYGYTF. For the CDR3, the DNA is TGTGCCAGCAGCTTAGAGGGGACAGGGTATAACTATGGCTACACCTTC.

The CDR3 sequence: CASKQGVTSGNTIYF. DNA for the CDR3: TGTGCCAGTAAACAGGGGGTAACCTCTGGAAACACCATATATTTT. The rearrangement joins TRBV28 to TRBJ1-3, with 8 nucleotides matching TRBD1. Trimming took 9 bases from V and 0 from J; bases not matched to a gene: 7. Per the germline V gene, CDR1 is MDHEN and CDR2 is SYDVKM. The CDR3 totals 15 residues. Full variable domain (outside the CDR3, taken from reference TRBV28 and TRBJ1-3): DVKVTQSSRYLVKRTGEKVFLECVQDMDHENMFWYRQDPGLGLRLIYFSYDVKMKEKGDIPEGYSVSREKKERFSLILESASTNQTSMYLCASKQGVTSGNTIYFGEGSWLTVV.

The chain employs TRBV28 and TRBJ1-4; no firm D call. The V end was cut by 4 bases, the J end by 6 bases, with 12 bases between. The CDR3 runs 14 residues. Germline V gene sequence: CDR1 MDHEN, CDR2 SYDVKM. The CDR3 DNA reads as TGTGCCAGCAGTTCCTCGAGTGAGGATGAAAAACTGTTTTTT. As protein: CASSSSSEDEKLFF.

The rearrangement joins TRBV2 to TRBJ2-5, with D tentatively TRBD1 (5 bases). Germline V gene sequence: CDR1 SNHLY, CDR2 FYNNEI. This CDR3 comprises 15 residues. Trimming stripped 6 bases from V and 7 bases from J, with 21 bases between. The CDR3 loop is CASSAHGQLGPTQYF. The CDR3 DNA reads as TGTGCCAGCAGCGCTCACGGACAACTGGGGCCGACCCAGTACTTC.

This clone was picked up one time. This rearrangement joins TRBV29-1 to TRBJ2-5; perhaps TRBD2 as D (6 bases). The CDR3 length is 12 residues. CDR1 and CDR2 from the germline V gene are SQVTM and ANQGSEA. Trimming removed 3 bases from V and 4 bases from J, with 9 bases in between. CDR3 protein: CSVERGGETQYF. CDR3 sequence (DNA): TGCAGCGTTGAGCGGGGCGGAGAGACCCAGTACTTC.

This clone appeared once. The gene calls are TRBV19 and TRBJ2-7; D may be TRBD1 (5 bases). Germline V gene data show CDR1 as LNHDA and CDR2 as SQIVND (reference sequence). Between the trimmed V and J ends, which lost 6 bases and 7 bases, there was a span of 25 bases. This CDR3 region has 16 residues. Written as DNA, the CDR3 is TGTGCCAGTAGACCTACAACAGGTGCCCCAAGGTCAGAGCAGTACTTC. Its protein product is CASRPTTGAPRSEQYF.

This chain links TRBV28 with TRBJ2-1, with 8 bases lining up with TRBD2. The CDR3 is 15 residues long. V trimming: 3 bases; J trimming: 8 bases; junction bases outside the gene matches: 9. CDR1 is MDHEN, CDR2 SYDVKM, per germline. The CDR3 protein is CASSLAGGSRDEQFF. The CDR3 coding sequence is TGTGCCAGCAGTTTGGCGGGAGGATCTAGGGATGAGCAGTTCTTC.

The chain joins TRBV7-3 to TRBJ2-3; 15 bases align to TRBD2. Trimming removed 1 base from V and 4 bases from J; junction bases left unmatched: 3. Germline assignment: CDR1 SGHTA and CDR2 FQGTGA. The CDR3 runs to 17 residues. CDR3 region: CASSLMGLAGGADTQYF. In nucleotides, the CDR3 is TGTGCCAGCAGCTTAATGGGACTAGCGGGAGGTGCAGATACGCAGTATTTT.

The rearrangement links TRBV7-2 to TRBJ2-4; TRBD1 is a possible D gene (5 bases). CDR1 and CDR2 from the germline V gene are SGHTA and FQGNSA. The CDR3 is 14 amino acids. Trimming pared 5 bases from V and 5 bases from J, leaving 13 bases between. In nucleotides, the CDR3 is TGTGCCAGCAGCCTCTCAGGGTTGCAAAACATTCAGTACTTC. This codes for CASSLSGLQNIQYF.

The CDR3 nucleotides read TGTGCCAGCAGCCCCAGCGGGGGGATGGAGGGACTAGCCCCCCACGAGCAGTACTTC. This translates into CASSPSGGMEGLAPHEQYF. The rearrangement joins TRBV9 to TRBJ2-7; TRBD2 agrees at 9 bases. The CDR3 consists of 19 residues. With 4 bases clipped from V and 5 bases from J, the junction kept 22 bases outside the gene matches. Germline V gene lookup returns CDR1 SGDLS and CDR2 YYNGEE.

The chain joins TRBV6-5 to TRBJ1-1; D is possibly TRBD1 (5 bases). The CDR3 length is 13 residues. Per germline, CDR1 MNHEY and CDR2 SVGAGI. V was pared by 0 bases and J by 7 bases, with 9 bases between. The CDR3 sequence is CASSYSADSEAFF. In DNA form, the CDR3 reads TGTGCCAGCAGTTACTCCGCCGACAGTGAAGCTTTCTTT.

This rearrangement joins TRBV4-3 to TRBJ1-3, with a tentative D call TRBD1 (6 bases). With 1 base removed from V and 0 bases from J, the gap between germline ends came to 16 bases. The CDR3 sequence is 18 residues long. The germline CDR1 and CDR2 sequences are LGHNA and YSLEER. CDR3 DNA: TGCGCCAGCAGCCAAGTGGGAGGGGGATCAAGCTCTGGAAACACCATATATTTT. Its protein product is CASSQVGGGSSSGNTIYF.

The chain couples TRBV9 to TRBJ2-3; 7 nucleotides agree with TRBD2. This CDR3 contains 15 residues. The germline gives CDR1 SGDLS, CDR2 YYNGEE. The trim removed 2 bases at V and 0 bases at J, leaving 3 bases unmatched. CDR3 bases: TGTGCCAGCAGCGTTGGGACTACTAGCACAGATACGCAGTATTTT. Its translation: CASSVGTTSTDTQYF.

The V gene is TRBV7-2, the J gene TRBJ1-1, with D maybe TRBD1 (5 bases). Germline V gene sequence: CDR1 SGHTA, CDR2 FQGNSA. V was cut by 5 bases and J by 0 bases, with 10 bases left in between. The CDR3 has 14 residues. CDR3 nucleotides: TGTGCCAGCAGCCGCGGGGGGTTGAACACTGAAGCTTTCTTT. It codes for CASSRGGLNTEAFF.

This rearrangement joins TRBV4-1 to TRBJ2-7; perhaps TRBD2 as D (5 bases). Germline CDR1 reads MGHRA; CDR2 reads YSYEKL. Trimming took off 4 bases at V and 5 bases at J, with 21 bases between the two ends. The CDR3 is 16 residues long. CDR3: CASSPSLVYSGNEQYF. The DNA of the CDR3 is TGCGCCAGCAGCCCTAGTTTAGTCTATTCCGGGAACGAGCAGTACTTC.

The chain recombines TRBV18 with TRBJ2-1; D gene ambiguous. This CDR3 has 15 amino acids. CDR1 is KGHSH and CDR2 is LQKENI in the germline V gene. Trimming removed 1 base at V and 0 bases at J, with 7 bases between. The CDR3 DNA is TGTGCCAGCTCACCACGCGTTAGCTCCTACAATGAGCAGTTCTTC. It codes for CASSPRVSSYNEQFF.

The chain recombines TRBV28 with TRBJ1-2; D might be TRBD1 (5 bases). Germline V gives CDR1 MDHEN, CDR2 SYDVKM. The CDR3 has 14 residues. V lost 5 bases and J lost 4, with 14 bases in between. The CDR3: CASSTPDRVYGYTF. The CDR3 DNA follows: TGTGCCAGCAGTACTCCTGACAGAGTCTATGGCTACACCTTC.

V is TRBV19 and J is TRBJ2-3; 9 nucleotides align to TRBD1. Germline-derived CDR1 and CDR2 are LNHDA and SQIVND (reference sequence). The CDR3 is 15 amino acids. Losses at the gene ends were 7 bases for V and 4 bases for J; bases not matched to a gene: 9. The CDR3 DNA reads as TGTGCCAGTAAGCCGGGACAGGGATGGTCAGATACGCAGTATTTT. Its protein is CASKPGQGWSDTQYF.

This chain joins TRBV28 and TRBJ2-7, with 9 bases that match TRBD1. With 7 bases clipped from V and 7 bases from J, the junction kept 14 bases outside the gene matches. The CDR3 has 15 amino acids. The germline gives CDR1 MDHEN, CDR2 SYDVKM. As DNA, the CDR3 is TGTGCCAGCAAGCCCCCGAACAGGGGGCCTCTTGAGCAGTACTTC. It is translated as CASKPPNRGPLEQYF.

Only a few counts were recorded for this clone. This sequence joins TRBV6-5 and TRBJ1-1; the D gene is possibly TRBD1 (5 bases). The CDR3 is made up of 12 amino acids. With 5 bases removed from V and 10 bases from J, the gap between germline ends came to 14 bases. Per germline, CDR1 MNHEY and CDR2 SVGAGI. CDR3 loop: CASSGTAEGAFF. For the CDR3, the DNA is TGTGCCAGCAGTGGGACCGCGGAGGGAGCTTTCTTT.